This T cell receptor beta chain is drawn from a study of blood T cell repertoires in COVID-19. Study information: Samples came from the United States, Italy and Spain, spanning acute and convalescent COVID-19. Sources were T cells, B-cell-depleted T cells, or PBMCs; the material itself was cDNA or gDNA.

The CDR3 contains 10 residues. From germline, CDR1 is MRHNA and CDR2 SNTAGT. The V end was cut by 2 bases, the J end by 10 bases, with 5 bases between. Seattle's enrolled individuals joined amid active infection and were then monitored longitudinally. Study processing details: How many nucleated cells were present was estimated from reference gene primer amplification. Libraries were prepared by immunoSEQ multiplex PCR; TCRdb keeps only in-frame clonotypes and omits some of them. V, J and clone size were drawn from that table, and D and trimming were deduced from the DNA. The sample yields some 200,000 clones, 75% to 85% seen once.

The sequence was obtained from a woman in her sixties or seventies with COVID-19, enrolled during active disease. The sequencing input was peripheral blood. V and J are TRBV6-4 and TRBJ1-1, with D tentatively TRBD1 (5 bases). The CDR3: CASSDRGAFF. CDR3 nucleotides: TGTGCCAGCAGTGACAGGGGAGCTTTCTTT.